This is a list of T cell receptor beta chains from one sample in a study of shared clonotypes between healthy human individuals. Sequencing was performed with immunoSEQ multiplex PCR; in TCRdb, only in-frame clones are kept and a portion is missing. Among approximately 2,000,000 clones listed, 90% to 95% were seen once. Sequenced material: naive CD8+ T cells from PBMCs. The source is a man aged 18 to 30 in good health. Some clones in this sample may be carry-over from other donors' samples. The CDR3 runs from the conserved cysteine through the conserved F or W. D genes are given only for firm matches. A clone size is listed for some rows: how often the clone was seen (once, few, many), or a class if it is expanded.

v_gene: TRBV5-6; abundance: NA; j_gene: TRBJ2-7; d_gene: TRBD1; CDR3nt: TGTGCCAGCAGCCCACCGGGACAGGGGGCTACGGAGCAGTACTTC; CDR3aa: CASSPPGQGATEQYF
v_gene: TRBV19; abundance: NA; j_gene: TRBJ2-2; d_gene: NA; CDR3nt: TGTGCCAGTAGTATATGGGGAAACACCGGGGAGCTGTTTTTT; CDR3aa: CASSIWGNTGELFF
v_gene: TRBV27; abundance: once; j_gene: TRBJ2-7; d_gene: NA; CDR3nt: TGTGCCAGCAGTTTCACAGGACCATCCTACGAGCAGTACTTC; CDR3aa: CASSFTGPSYEQYF
v_gene: TRBV4-1; abundance: NA; j_gene: TRBJ2-1; d_gene: NA; CDR3nt: TGCGCCAGCAGCCAAGATTTACTTGTCAATGAGCAGTTCTTC; CDR3aa: CASSQDLLVNEQFF
v_gene: TRBV7-9; abundance: NA; j_gene: TRBJ2-7; d_gene: NA; CDR3nt: TGTGCCAGCAGCTTAGCGGGGGGCGGGTACGAGCAGTACTTC; CDR3aa: CASSLAGGGYEQYF
v_gene: TRBV10-1; abundance: NA; j_gene: TRBJ2-1; d_gene: TRBD2; CDR3nt: TGCGCCAGCAGCGGGACTAGCGGGAGGAGGGATGAGCAGTTCTTC; CDR3aa: CASSGTSGRRDEQFF
v_gene: TRBV2; abundance: NA; j_gene: TRBJ2-7; d_gene: TRBD2; CDR3nt: TGTGCCAGCAGCCCACTAGCGGGTTTGTCTTACGAGCAGTACTTC; CDR3aa: CASSPLAGLSYEQYF
v_gene: TRBV7-9; abundance: NA; j_gene: TRBJ2-1; d_gene: NA; CDR3nt: TGTGCCAGCCGCGACTCCTACAATGAGCAGTTCTTC; CDR3aa: CASRDSYNEQFF
v_gene: TRBV15; abundance: NA; j_gene: TRBJ2-5; d_gene: NA; CDR3nt: TGTGCCACCAGCAGCTGGGGTACCGACTCGTGGGGAGAGACCCAGTACTTC; CDR3aa: CATSSWGTDSWGETQYF
v_gene: TRBV7-9; abundance: NA; j_gene: TRBJ2-1; d_gene: NA; CDR3nt: TGTGCCAGCGGCAGGGTCAGCTCCTACAATGAGCAGTTCTTC; CDR3aa: CASGRVSSYNEQFF
v_gene: TRBV9; abundance: NA; j_gene: TRBJ2-3; d_gene: NA; CDR3nt: TGTGCCAGCAGCGCGAGTTGGGGGGGCTTTATGGCAGATACGCAGTATTTT; CDR3aa: CASSASWGGFMADTQYF
v_gene: TRBV28; abundance: NA; j_gene: TRBJ2-6; d_gene: NA; CDR3nt: TGTGCCAGCAGTTTTAGCATGGCGCGGGGATACACTGGTGGGGCCAACGTCCTGACTTTC; CDR3aa: CASSFSMARGYTGGANVLTF
v_gene: TRBV6-1; abundance: NA; j_gene: TRBJ2-7; d_gene: TRBD1; CDR3nt: TGTGCCAGCAGTGAAGCCGGACAGGAATACGAGCAGTACTTC; CDR3aa: CASSEAGQEYEQYF
v_gene: TRBV9; abundance: once; j_gene: TRBJ2-1; d_gene: TRBD2; CDR3nt: TGTGCCAGCAGCGCCTGGGACTACTACAATGAGCAGTTCTTC; CDR3aa: CASSAWDYYNEQFF
v_gene: TRBV5-1; abundance: NA; j_gene: TRBJ2-5; d_gene: NA; CDR3nt: TGCGCCAGCAGCTTGTTTGGGGGACAAGAGACCCAGTACTTC; CDR3aa: CASSLFGGQETQYF
v_gene: TRBV7-6; abundance: NA; j_gene: TRBJ2-7; d_gene: NA; CDR3nt: TGTGCCAGCAGCCCAGGGTACCTCAGCTCCTACGAGCAGTACTTC; CDR3aa: CASSPGYLSSYEQYF
v_gene: TRBV7-9; abundance: NA; j_gene: TRBJ2-1; d_gene: NA; CDR3nt: TGTGCCAGCAGCTCGCACAGGACCAGCTCCTACAATGAGCAGTTCTTC; CDR3aa: CASSSHRTSSYNEQFF
v_gene: TRBV7-7; abundance: once; j_gene: TRBJ2-2; d_gene: TRBD1; CDR3nt: TGTGCCAGCAGCCTACGGACAGGGGGGACCGGGGAGCTGTTTTTT; CDR3aa: CASSLRTGGTGELFF
v_gene: TRBV27; abundance: NA; j_gene: TRBJ2-5; d_gene: NA; CDR3nt: TGTGCCAGCAGTTTAGCGGGCCCCGGCTCAGAGACCCAGTACTTC; CDR3aa: CASSLAGPGSETQYF
v_gene: TRBV6-5; abundance: NA; j_gene: TRBJ1-1; d_gene: NA; CDR3nt: TGTGCCAGCAGTTACTCGCCTAGGTTTGGTGAAGCTTTCTTT; CDR3aa: CASSYSPRFGEAFF
v_gene: TRBV9; abundance: once; j_gene: TRBJ2-2; d_gene: NA; CDR3nt: TGTGCCAGCAGCCCTGACACCGGGGAGCTGTTTTTT; CDR3aa: CASSPDTGELFF
v_gene: TRBV7-9; abundance: NA; j_gene: TRBJ1-6; d_gene: TRBD1; CDR3nt: TGTGCCAGCAGCGAAGACAGGGAATCACCCCTCCACTTT; CDR3aa: CASSEDRESPLHF
v_gene: TRBV7-9; abundance: NA; j_gene: TRBJ1-5; d_gene: NA; CDR3nt: TGTGCCAGCAGCAAAGGTAGCAATCAGCCCCAGCATTTT; CDR3aa: CASSKGSNQPQHF
v_gene: TRBV27; abundance: NA; j_gene: TRBJ1-1; d_gene: NA; CDR3nt: TGTGCCAGCAGGGGAGTCAATTGGAACACTGAAGCTTTCTTT; CDR3aa: CASRGVNWNTEAFF
v_gene: TRBV7-9; abundance: NA; j_gene: TRBJ2-7; d_gene: TRBD1; CDR3nt: TGTGCCAGCAGAGACCGGGACAGGGGGTTGAGGGAGCAGTACTTC; CDR3aa: CASRDRDRGLREQYF
v_gene: TRBV4-3; abundance: NA; j_gene: TRBJ2-7; d_gene: NA; CDR3nt: TGCGCCAGCAGCCAGCGAGGGTCCCTCTCCTACGAGCAGTACTTC; CDR3aa: CASSQRGSLSYEQYF
v_gene: TRBV4-3; abundance: NA; j_gene: TRBJ1-6; d_gene: TRBD1; CDR3nt: TGCGCCAGCAGCCAAGCGTCAGGGGGATCACCCCTCCACTTT; CDR3aa: CASSQASGGSPLHF
v_gene: TRBV10-2; abundance: NA; j_gene: TRBJ2-7; d_gene: NA; CDR3nt: TGCGCCAGCTCCAGGGGCACCACCTACGAGCAGTACTTC; CDR3aa: CASSRGTTYEQYF
v_gene: TRBV28; abundance: NA; j_gene: TRBJ2-1; d_gene: NA; CDR3nt: TGTGCCAGCAGTTCTGTGTTGGTCACCTACAATGAGCAGTTCTTC; CDR3aa: CASSSVLVTYNEQFF
v_gene: TRBV12-5; abundance: NA; j_gene: TRBJ2-5; d_gene: NA; CDR3nt: TGTGCTAGTGGTTTGGGAGCCACAGGGATCCAAGAGACCCAGTACTTC; CDR3aa: CASGLGATGIQETQYF
v_gene: TRBV6-5; abundance: NA; j_gene: TRBJ2-3; d_gene: NA; CDR3nt: TGTGCCAGCAGTTACCGGCAGGGAGATACGCAGTATTTT; CDR3aa: CASSYRQGDTQYF
v_gene: TRBV18; abundance: NA; j_gene: TRBJ2-7; d_gene: NA; CDR3nt: TGTGCCAGCTCGGAGGTAGGTGGGGGAAGCTCCTACGAGCAGTACTTC; CDR3aa: CASSEVGGGSSYEQYF
v_gene: TRBV15; abundance: NA; j_gene: TRBJ2-7; d_gene: TRBD1; CDR3nt: TGTGCCACCAGCGAGGGACAGGGGATCCACGAGCAGTACTTC; CDR3aa: CATSEGQGIHEQYF
v_gene: TRBV9; abundance: NA; j_gene: TRBJ2-1; d_gene: TRBD2; CDR3nt: TGTGCCAGCAGCGTATTCTCGGGGCGGGAGAACAATGAGCAGTTCTTC; CDR3aa: CASSVFSGRENNEQFF
v_gene: TRBV11-3; abundance: NA; j_gene: TRBJ2-1; d_gene: NA; CDR3nt: TGTGCCAGCAGCTGGGGGCCTTACAATGAGCAGTTCTTC; CDR3aa: CASSWGPYNEQFF
v_gene: TRBV27; abundance: NA; j_gene: TRBJ2-7; d_gene: NA; CDR3nt: TGTGCCAGCAGGCCCACGGTGGGATTGGTCGAGCAGTACTTC; CDR3aa: CASRPTVGLVEQYF
v_gene: TRBV29-1; abundance: NA; j_gene: TRBJ2-1; d_gene: TRBD2; CDR3nt: TGCAGCGTTGATTTCAGGGAGGGGTCTAGTGAGCAGTTCTTC; CDR3aa: CSVDFREGSSEQFF
v_gene: TRBV29-1; abundance: NA; j_gene: TRBJ1-1; d_gene: TRBD1; CDR3nt: TGCAGCGTGGGACAGCTGAACAGTGAAGCTTTCTTT; CDR3aa: CSVGQLNSEAFF
v_gene: TRBV19; abundance: NA; j_gene: TRBJ2-1; d_gene: NA; CDR3nt: TGTGCCAGTAGTCTAGCGCCTGGGGGCCACAATGAGCAGTTCTTC; CDR3aa: CASSLAPGGHNEQFF
v_gene: TRBV5-6; abundance: NA; j_gene: TRBJ2-7; d_gene: TRBD2; CDR3nt: TGTGCCAGCAGCCTCCTAGCGGGAGTCCTCTCCTACGAGCAGTACTTC; CDR3aa: CASSLLAGVLSYEQYF
v_gene: TRBV7-9; abundance: NA; j_gene: TRBJ2-7; d_gene: TRBD1; CDR3nt: TGTGCCAGCACCCCTCGGGACAGGGAGGTTGTCGAGCAGTACTTC; CDR3aa: CASTPRDREVVEQYF
v_gene: TRBV25-1; abundance: NA; j_gene: TRBJ2-3; d_gene: NA; CDR3nt: TGTGCCAGCAGTGAAGGAGGGGGCACAGATACGCAGTATTTT; CDR3aa: CASSEGGGTDTQYF
v_gene: TRBV27; abundance: NA; j_gene: TRBJ1-1; d_gene: NA; CDR3nt: TGTGCCAGCAGTTTCAACCAGAACACTGAAGCTTTCTTT; CDR3aa: CASSFNQNTEAFF
v_gene: TRBV18; abundance: once; j_gene: TRBJ1-4; d_gene: NA; CDR3nt: TGTGCCAGCTCACCAACCGGGGGGGCAACTAATGAAAAACTGTTTTTT; CDR3aa: CASSPTGGATNEKLFF
v_gene: TRBV5-1; abundance: NA; j_gene: TRBJ2-3; d_gene: TRBD1; CDR3nt: TGCGCCAGCAGCCAACTCGACAGGGTGGGATATACGCAGTATTTT; CDR3aa: CASSQLDRVGYTQYF
v_gene: TRBV29-1; abundance: NA; j_gene: TRBJ2-3; d_gene: TRBD2; CDR3nt: TGCAGCGTTGAGAGCCTAGCGGCTGATACGCAGTATTTT; CDR3aa: CSVESLAADTQYF
v_gene: TRBV9; abundance: NA; j_gene: TRBJ2-1; d_gene: NA; CDR3nt: TGTGCCAGCAGCGTAGGGTTCGGCAGGGGATACAATGAGCAGTTCTTC; CDR3aa: CASSVGFGRGYNEQFF
v_gene: TRBV28; abundance: NA; j_gene: TRBJ2-1; d_gene: NA; CDR3nt: TGTGCCAGCAGTTCGCGGTCCAATGAGCAGTTCTTC; CDR3aa: CASSSRSNEQFF
v_gene: TRBV25-1; abundance: NA; j_gene: TRBJ2-1; d_gene: NA; CDR3nt: TGTGCCACCTGGGGGAGCCACAATGAGCAGTTCTTC; CDR3aa: CATWGSHNEQFF
v_gene: TRBV25-1; abundance: NA; j_gene: TRBJ1-1; d_gene: TRBD1; CDR3nt: TGTGCCAGCAGGGGGGGACAGGGGCTGAACACTGAAGCTTTCTTT; CDR3aa: CASRGGQGLNTEAFF